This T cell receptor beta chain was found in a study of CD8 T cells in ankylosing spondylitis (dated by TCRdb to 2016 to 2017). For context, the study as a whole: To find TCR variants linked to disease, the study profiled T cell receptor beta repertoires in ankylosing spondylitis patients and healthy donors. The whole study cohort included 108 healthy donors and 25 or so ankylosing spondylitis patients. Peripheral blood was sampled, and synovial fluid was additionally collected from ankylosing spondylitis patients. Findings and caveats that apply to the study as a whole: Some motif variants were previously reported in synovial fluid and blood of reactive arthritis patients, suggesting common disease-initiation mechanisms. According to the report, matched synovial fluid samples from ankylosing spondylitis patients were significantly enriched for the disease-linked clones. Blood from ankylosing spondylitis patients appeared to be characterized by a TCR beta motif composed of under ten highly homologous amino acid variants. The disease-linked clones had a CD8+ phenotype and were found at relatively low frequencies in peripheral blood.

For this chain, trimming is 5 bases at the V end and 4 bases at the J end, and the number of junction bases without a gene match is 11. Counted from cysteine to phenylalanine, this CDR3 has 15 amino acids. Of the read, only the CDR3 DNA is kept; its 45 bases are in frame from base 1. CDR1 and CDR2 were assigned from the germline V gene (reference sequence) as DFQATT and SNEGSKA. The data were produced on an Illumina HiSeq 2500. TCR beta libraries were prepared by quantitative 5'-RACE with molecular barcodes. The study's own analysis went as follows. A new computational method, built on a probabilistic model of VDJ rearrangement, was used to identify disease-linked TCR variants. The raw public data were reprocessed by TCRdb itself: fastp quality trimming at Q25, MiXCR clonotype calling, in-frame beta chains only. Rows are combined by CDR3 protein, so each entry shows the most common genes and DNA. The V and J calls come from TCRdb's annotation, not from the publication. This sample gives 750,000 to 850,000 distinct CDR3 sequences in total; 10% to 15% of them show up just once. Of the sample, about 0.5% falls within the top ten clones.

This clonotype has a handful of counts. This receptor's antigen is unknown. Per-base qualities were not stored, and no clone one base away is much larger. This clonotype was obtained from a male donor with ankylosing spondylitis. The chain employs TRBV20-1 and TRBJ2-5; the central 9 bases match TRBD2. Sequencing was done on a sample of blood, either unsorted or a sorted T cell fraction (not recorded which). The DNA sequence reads TGCAGTGCTCCACCTCCTGGCGGGGGGGCAGAGACCCAGTACTTC. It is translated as CSAPPPGGGAETQYF.